These 26 T cell receptor beta chains were all obtained from the same sample, sequenced in a study of blood T cell repertoires in COVID-19. Assay used: immunoSEQ multiplex PCR; TCRdb lists only in-frame clones, some missing. The sample has about 100,000 clones; 87% are singletons. Sample: peripheral blood. These receptor sequences come from a man aged 25 to 45 in a cohort sampled during active COVID-19.

The CDR3 region has the DNA TGCAGTGCTAGTGCTCTCAGGGATCAGCCCCAGCATTTT. Translation gives CSASALRDQPQHF. This chain uses TRBV20-1 with TRBJ1-5; D might be TRBD1 (5 bases). CDR1 and CDR2 (germline): DFQATT, SNEGSKA (reference sequence). Trimming took off 3 bases at V and 5 bases at J, with 11 bases between the two ends. The CDR3 is 13 residues long.

The chain joins TRBV7-9 to TRBJ2-7; 11 nucleotides line up with TRBD2. Germline CDR1 reads SEHNR; CDR2 reads FQNEAQ (reference sequence). V lost 7 bases to trimming and J lost 0 bases; unmatched junction nucleotides: 5. The CDR3 spans 15 residues. The CDR3 nucleotides read TGTGCCAGCAACCCGACTAGCGGGGTCTCCTACGAGCAGTACTTC. It translates to CASNPTSGVSYEQYF.

V is TRBV6-5 and J is TRBJ2-2; tentatively, D is TRBD1 (5 bases). Germline V gives CDR1 MNHEY, CDR2 SVGAGI. The CDR3 totals 14 residues. Trimming took 6 bases from V and 8 from J, leaving 16 bases between them. The CDR3 DNA sequence: TGTGCCAGCAGGGCCCCGGGCAGGGAAGGGGAGCTGTTTTTT. Translation gives CASRAPGREGELFF.

The V and J genes are TRBV5-5 and TRBJ2-4; 7 positions match TRBD1. Germline V gene data show CDR1 as SGHKS and CDR2 as YYEKEE (reference sequence). Losses at the gene ends were 4 bases for V and 2 bases for J; bases not matched to a gene: 12. The CDR3 sequence is 17 residues long. The CDR3 protein is CASSLTIQTGSKNIQYF. Written as DNA, the CDR3 is TGTGCCAGCAGCCTAACGATTCAGACAGGGTCCAAAAACATTCAGTACTTC.

This chain joins TRBV7-6 and TRBJ2-3; 8 bases match TRBD2. Per the germline V gene, CDR1 is SGHVS and CDR2 is FNYEAQ. Trimming at V came to 4 bases and at J to 2 bases, leaving 17 bases not matched to a gene. There are 19 residues in the CDR3. The CDR3, as DNA: TGTGCCAGCAGCTCGAGAGGACTAGCCGCCGGGGCTTACACAGATACGCAGTATTTT. Encoded protein: CASSSRGLAAGAYTDTQYF. The full variable domain, in which reference TRBV7-6 and TRBJ2-3 provide the parts outside the CDR3, is GAGVSQSPRYKVTKRGQDVALRCDPISGHVSLYWYRQALGQGPEFLTYFNYEAQQDKSGLPNDRFSAERPEGSISTLTIQRTEQRDSAMYRCASSSRGLAAGAYTDTQYFGPGTRLTVL.

Regarding this clone: The same CDR3 also results from other DNA sequences found in this sample. This chain joins TRBV7-2 and TRBJ1-4; the match to TRBD1 covers 7 bases. J was trimmed by 5 bases and V by 0 bases; bases with no gene match: 3. The germline V gene encodes CDR1 SGHTA and CDR2 FQGNSA. CDR3 size: 15 residues. The CDR3 protein is CASSLARQGNEKLFF. The CDR3 DNA sequence: TGTGCCAGCAGCTTAGCGAGACAGGGAAATGAAAAACTGTTTTTT. The full variable domain, in which reference TRBV7-2 and TRBJ1-4 provide the parts outside the CDR3, is GAGVSQSPSNKVTEKGKDVELRCDPISGHTALYWYRQSLGQGLEFLIYFQGNSAPDKSGLPSDRFSAERTGGSVSTLTIQRTQQEDSAVYLCASSLARQGNEKLFFGSGTQLSVL.

This clone has only one observation. The chain employs TRBV6-5 and TRBJ2-3; tentative D call: TRBD2 (5 bases). CDR3 length: 15 residues. Trimming stripped 0 bases from V and 4 bases from J, with 11 bases between. Germline lookup yields CDR1 MNHEY and CDR2 SVGAGI. CDR3 sequence: CASSYSQVRADTQYF. The CDR3 bases are TGTGCCAGCAGTTACTCCCAAGTGAGGGCAGATACGCAGTATTTT.

As DNA, the CDR3 is TGTGCCAGCAGTTACTCAGGACAGGGAAGAGGAAACACCATATATTTT. Translating it yields CASSYSGQGRGNTIYF. The chain is built from TRBV6-5 and TRBJ1-3; the match to TRBD1 covers 8 bases. The germline V gene has CDR1 MNHEY and CDR2 SVGAGI. The CDR3 has 16 residues. J lost 4 bases, V lost 0 bases, and 5 bases had no gene match.

This chain links TRBV7-8 with TRBJ1-1, with a possible D match to TRBD1 (5 bases). The CDR3 contains 14 residues. The germline V gene encodes CDR1 SGHVS and CDR2 FQNEAQ. Trimming removed 1 base at V and 1 base at J, with 7 bases between. The CDR3 nucleotides read TGTGCCAGCAGCTTAGGGGGCGCGAACACTGAAGCTTTCTTT. Translation gives CASSLGGANTEAFF.

The count of this clone is one. The J gene is TRBJ2-7, the V gene TRBV27, with TRBD1 matching 10 bases. With 6 bases clipped from V and 5 bases from J, the junction kept 16 bases outside the gene matches. The germline CDR1 and CDR2 sequences are MNHEY and SMNVEV (reference sequence). The CDR3 extends over 17 amino acids. The CDR3: CASSWSRTGGIVHEQYF. CDR3 nucleotides: TGTGCCAGCAGCTGGTCGAGGACAGGGGGTATTGTCCACGAGCAGTACTTC.

The V gene is TRBV11-2, the J gene TRBJ2-7, with D perhaps TRBD1 (6 bases). Germline V gene lookup returns CDR1 SGHAT and CDR2 FQNNGV. This CDR3 has 14 residues. V was cut by 7 bases and J by 3 bases, with 16 bases left in between. The CDR3, as DNA: TGTGCCAGCACCTGGGCACAGGGTAGCTACGAGCAGTACTTC. It translates to CASTWAQGSYEQYF.

V gene TRBV10-1 combines with J gene TRBJ2-5, with 10 positions matching TRBD2. CDR1 is WNHNN, CDR2 SYGVQD, per germline (reference sequence). Germline trimming cut 3 bases from V and 2 bases from J; bases unmatched to any gene: 6. The CDR3 extends over 16 amino acids. This chain's CDR3 is CASSDYSSGGQETQYF. The CDR3 DNA follows: TGCGCCAGCAGTGACTACTCTAGCGGGGGTCAAGAGACCCAGTACTTC.

The chain recombines TRBV5-1 with TRBJ1-1; D possibly corresponds to TRBD1 (6 bases). CDR3 length equals 16 residues. V gave up 5 bases and J gave up 0 bases, with 17 bases separating them. Germline assignment: CDR1 SGHRS and CDR2 YFSETQ. CDR3 sequence: CASSSRPGQMNTEAFF. For the CDR3, the DNA is TGCGCCAGCAGTTCCCGCCCCGGACAGATGAACACTGAAGCTTTCTTT.

The chain has TRBV5-6 and TRBJ1-2, with 8 bases that match TRBD1. V lost 5 bases, J lost 3 bases, and 21 bases stayed unmatched. There are 19 residues in the CDR3. Germline CDR1 and CDR2: SGHDT and YYEEEE. As DNA, the CDR3 is TGTGCCAGCAGTCCAACCTTTTTCCCTGTGGGGACAGGCTACTATGGCTACACCTTC. Residues: CASSPTFFPVGTGYYGYTF.

This chain joins TRBV10-3 and TRBJ1-1, with D tentatively TRBD1 (6 bases). The CDR3 has 14 residues. The germline gives CDR1 ENHRY, CDR2 SYGVKD. V lost 6 bases and J lost 0, with 11 bases in between. The CDR3 nucleotides are TGTGCCATCAGGAGGACAGAGCTGAACACTGAAGCTTTCTTT. Amino acid sequence: CAIRRTELNTEAFF.

This chain uses TRBV6-6 with TRBJ1-4, with D maybe TRBD1 (6 bases). V was shortened by 8 bases and J by 7 bases, with 17 bases between the two germline ends. CDR1 MNHNY and CDR2 SVGAGI come from the germline V gene (reference sequence). This CDR3 is built from 14 residues. The DNA for the CDR3 is TGTGCCAGCCGCCATCAGGGGATAGGTGAAAAACTGTTTTTT. It is translated as CASRHQGIGEKLFF.

CDR3 amino acids: CAWSVPPGHEQYF. CDR3 nucleotides: TGTGCCTGGAGTGTACCCCCAGGGCACGAGCAGTACTTC. The rearrangement uses TRBV30 and TRBJ2-7; possible D gene TRBD1, 5 bases. Per germline, CDR1 GTSNPN and CDR2 SVGIG (reference sequence). This CDR3 is 13 amino acids long. The germline V and J ends were trimmed by 0 bases and 5 bases, with 11 bases remaining between them.

The chain is built from TRBV27 and TRBJ1-6; possibly TRBD1 for D (5 bases). CDR3 length equals 14 residues. Trimming removed 3 bases at V and 10 bases at J, with 13 bases between. Per germline, CDR1 MNHEY and CDR2 SMNVEV (reference sequence). CDR3 DNA sequence: TGTGCCAGCAGTTTTGACAGCCTCCGATCACCCCTCCACTTT. The encoded protein is CASSFDSLRSPLHF.

This clone qualifies as medium-sized. The J gene is TRBJ2-1, the V gene TRBV7-2; 7 bases line up with TRBD2. CDR1 is SGHTA, CDR2 FQGNSA, per germline. Trimming cost V 5 bases and J 4 bases; bases outside gene matches: 8. The CDR3 runs to 15 residues. The CDR3 region is CASSPASGAYNEQFF. As DNA, the CDR3 is TGTGCCAGCAGCCCTGCCAGCGGGGCTTACAATGAGCAGTTCTTC.

V is TRBV28 and J is TRBJ1-2, with a tentative D call TRBD1 (5 bases). The CDR3 extends over 13 amino acids. CDR1 and CDR2 (germline): MDHEN, SYDVKM. V was shortened by 7 bases and J by 8 bases, with 17 bases between the two germline ends. CDR3 nucleotide sequence: TGTGCCAGCATGGAATTTGCAGGGAGGGGCTACACCTTC. This translates into CASMEFAGRGYTF.

The rearrangement joins TRBV18 to TRBJ2-7, with D possibly matching TRBD1 (5 bases). CDR1 is KGHSH and CDR2 is LQKENI in the germline V gene. V was trimmed by 3 bases and J by 2 bases, leaving 14 bases between them. This CDR3 contains 15 residues. This chain's CDR3 is CASSPLARVTYEQYF. The DNA for the CDR3 is TGTGCCAGCTCACCGTTGGCCAGGGTGACCTACGAGCAGTACTTC.

This sequence joins TRBV19 and TRBJ2-3, with TRBD2 matching 11 bases. V was clipped by 0 bases and J by 2 bases; unmatched bases: 4. Germline CDR1 LNHDA, CDR2 SQIVND (reference sequence). The CDR3 is 17 amino acids. In DNA, the CDR3 is TGTGCCAGTAGTATAGAGACTAGCGGGGTACTCACAGATACGCAGTATTTT. Amino acids: CASSIETSGVLTDTQYF.

This rearrangement joins TRBV7-9 to TRBJ2-1; the match to TRBD2 covers 10 bases. The V gene end was trimmed by 5 bases and the J gene end by 8 bases; junction bases not matched to a gene: 12. Germline CDR1 SEHNR, CDR2 FQNEAQ (reference sequence). The CDR3 has 16 amino acids. The CDR3 DNA is TGTGCCAGCAGCCCACCCAAAGCGGGGGGGCCCGATGAGCAGTTCTTC. It is translated as CASSPPKAGGPDEQFF.

The chain recombines TRBV7-2 with TRBJ1-6; 8 nucleotides align to TRBD1. Trimming at V came to 6 bases and at J to 5 bases, leaving 9 bases not matched to a gene. The CDR3 length is 16 residues. Germline V gene sequence: CDR1 SGHTA, CDR2 FQGNSA. The CDR3 loop is CASRRQGMRNNSPLHF. CDR3 nucleotide sequence: TGTGCCAGCAGGCGACAGGGGATGAGAAATAATTCACCCCTCCACTTT.

The J gene is TRBJ1-5, the V gene TRBV6-1; D ambiguous. Germline assignment: CDR1 MNHNS and CDR2 SASEGT. V gave up 3 bases and J gave up 1 base, with 10 bases separating them. The CDR3 runs to 15 residues. The CDR3 DNA follows: TGTGCCAGCAGTGACAGTATTGTCAGCAATCAGCCCCAGCATTTT. The encoded protein is CASSDSIVSNQPQHF.

The genes are TRBV14 and TRBJ2-1; TRBD2 agrees at 7 bases. The V and J ends lost 1 base and 9 bases, in that order; junction bases with no gene match: 6. CDR1 is SGHDN and CDR2 is FVKESK in the germline V gene. This CDR3 comprises 14 residues. In DNA form, the CDR3 reads TGTGCCAGCAGCCAAGCCCTAAAGCGGGGTGAGCAGTTCTTC. Its translation: CASSQALKRGEQFF.